These 17 T cell receptor beta chains share one sample of origin, sequenced in a study of CD8+CD57+ T cells in acquired aplastic anemia. The template for TCR beta VDJ and CDR3 sequence profiling was genomic DNA. TCRdb reprocessed the reads with MiXCR, giving one entry per CDR3 protein. The sample includes about 180,000 distinct CDR3 sequences, nearly 50% of them seen just once. Patients picked for sequencing had shown CD8+CD57+ cell expansion detected by flow cytometry. Specimen: sorted CD4+, CD8+, or CD8+CD57+ T cells (not recorded which) from PBMCs. The receptors were gathered from a human donor with aplastic anemia.

This clonotype was found a few times. The rearrangement uses TRBV4-3 and TRBJ1-6, with 7 bases identical to TRBD1. V gave up 0 bases and J gave up 9 bases; unmatched junction bases: 8. The CDR3 totals 16 residues. Looked up from germline, CDR1 is LGHNA and CDR2 is YSLEER. The CDR3 DNA reads TGCGCCAGCAGCCAAGATCCCGGACAGGTCCTTTCACCCCTCCACTTT. Residues: CASSQDPGQVLSPLHF.

This clonotype was picked up many times. This rearrangement joins TRBV19 to TRBJ1-2; D remains ambiguous. Trimming left V 5 bases short and J 3 bases short, with 16 bases between. The CDR3 spans 15 residues. Per germline, CDR1 LNHDA and CDR2 SQIVND (reference sequence). The CDR3 region is CASSPSRTDYYGYTF. The CDR3 region has the DNA TGTGCCAGTAGTCCCTCTAGGACTGATTACTATGGCTACACCTTC.

The rearrangement joins TRBV20-1 to TRBJ2-1; 15 positions match TRBD2. Germline CDR1 DFQATT, CDR2 SNEGSKA (reference sequence). The CDR3 runs 18 residues. After removal of 3 bases from V and 6 bases from J, the junction contained 12 bases not matched to a gene. The CDR3, as DNA: TGCAGTGCTAGCCCCGGACTAGCGGGGGGGCCCAGGGGCAATGAGCAGTTCTTC. It yields the protein CSASPGLAGGPRGNEQFF.

This clonotype was counted ten times or more. The chain recombines TRBV10-1 with TRBJ1-6; D may be TRBD1 (5 bases). This CDR3 has 15 amino acids. The germline V gene has CDR1 WNHNN and CDR2 SYGVQD (reference sequence). With 3 bases removed from V and 10 bases from J, the gap between germline ends came to 16 bases. The CDR3 DNA reads as TGCGCCAGCAGTGACTCCGGGGGGTTCGAATCACCCCTCCACTTT. This encodes CASSDSGGFESPLHF.

The rearrangement joins TRBV2 to TRBJ2-2, with D possibly TRBD1 on 7 matching bases. The CDR3 totals 12 residues. V was pared by 8 bases and J by 4 bases, with 8 bases between. Looked up from germline, CDR1 is SNHLY and CDR2 is FYNNEI. CDR3 nucleotide sequence: TGTGCCAGCCAGGGGGGCACCGGGGAGCTGTTTTTT. Its translation is CASQGGTGELFF.

The chain combines TRBV9 with TRBJ1-4; D gene unclear. The CDR3 runs to 13 residues. V lost 2 bases, J lost 7 bases, and 9 bases lay in between. Per the germline V gene, CDR1 is SGDLS and CDR2 is YYNGEE. This chain's CDR3 is CASSVGSSEKLFF. The CDR3 DNA is TGTGCCAGCAGCGTGGGATCGAGTGAAAAACTGTTTTTT. Variable domain in full (rest from reference TRBV9 and TRBJ1-4): DSGVTQTPKHLITATGQRVTLRCSPRSGDLSVYWYQQSLDQGLQFLIQYYNGEERAKGNILERFSAQQFPDLHSELNLSSLELGDSALYFCASSVGSSEKLFFGSGTQLSVL.

Comments on this clonotype: A read error may account for a junction end that differs from germline. The chain has TRBV7-7 and TRBJ2-3, with 7 bases aligning to TRBD2. There are 15 residues in the CDR3. Per the germline V gene, CDR1 is SSHAT and CDR2 is FNYEAQ (reference sequence). CDR3 nucleotides: TGTGCTAGCAGCTTAGGTAGCGGGTTCACAGATACGCAGTATTTT. Its translation: CASSLGSGFTDTQYF.

This clonotype was counted at least ten times. J is TRBJ2-1 and V is TRBV11-3, with TRBD2 as a possible D gene (7 bases). The CDR3 contains 15 residues. Germline loops: CDR1 SGHNT, CDR2 YENEEA. The ends were cut back, 5 bases at V and 6 bases at J, with 17 bases in the middle. The DNA for the CDR3 is TGTGCCAGCAGCGGAGTAGGGGGGGCTGGCAATGAGCAGTTCTTC. Translation gives CASSGVGGAGNEQFF.

The CDR3 DNA sequence: TGTGCCAGCAGTTCTCCCTTGGTTAGCGGGGGGGCGGATTATACGCAGTATTTT. Its protein is CASSSPLVSGGADYTQYF. The chain carries TRBV11-2 and TRBJ2-3; 11 bases match TRBD2. This CDR3 contains 18 residues. V was pared by 6 bases and J by 7 bases, with 18 bases of the junction left unmatched. Per germline, CDR1 SGHAT and CDR2 FQNNGV.

This rearrangement joins TRBV18 to TRBJ1-2; D might be TRBD1 (6 bases). The V and J ends lost 3 bases and 6 bases respectively, with 11 bases between them. Germline loops: CDR1 KGHSH, CDR2 LQKENI. There are 13 residues in the CDR3. The CDR3 DNA follows: TGTGCCAGCTCACCGGCGTCAGGGGATGGCTACACCTTC. Translated, it gives CASSPASGDGYTF.

This rearrangement joins TRBV29-1 to TRBJ2-3; D is possibly TRBD2 (7 bases). Germline CDR1 and CDR2: SQVTM and ANQGSEA. The CDR3 consists of 13 residues. Deletions cut 3 bases from V and 13 bases from J, with 20 bases between. CDR3 nucleotide sequence: TGCAGCGTTGATACGGGGACTACAGGGTGGAAGTATTTT. Translated, it gives CSVDTGTTGWKYF.

This clonotype was counted only a few times. The chain has TRBV28 and TRBJ1-6; D is unresolved. This CDR3 region has 15 residues. V was cut by 7 bases and J by 8 bases, with 18 bases left in between. Germline V gives CDR1 MDHEN, CDR2 SYDVKM. CDR3 region: CASTRRGDGDSPLHF. In DNA, the CDR3 is TGTGCCAGCACCCGACGCGGTGATGGTGATTCACCCCTCCACTTT. Using reference TRBV28 and TRBJ1-6 for the parts outside the CDR3, the full variable domain is DVKVTQSSRYLVKRTGEKVFLECVQDMDHENMFWYRQDPGLGLRLIYFSYDVKMKEKGDIPEGYSVSREKKERFSLILESASTNQTSMYLCASTRRGDGDSPLHFGNGTRLTVT.

This clonotype was observed a handful of times. A much larger clone lies one base from this, so it may be a read error. The gene calls are TRBV12-3 or TRBV12-4 and TRBJ2-7, with 11 bases identical to TRBD2. This CDR3 spans 15 amino acids. The CDR3 here is CAGSLSGTSGSEQYF. In nucleotides, the CDR3 is TGTGCCGGCAGTTTATCGGGGACTAGCGGCTCCGAGCAGTACTTC.

In this sample, this clonotype turned up a few times. This chain links TRBV6-5 with TRBJ2-2, with D possibly called TRBD1 or TRBD2 (5 bases each). The CDR3 is made up of 16 amino acids. The germline gives CDR1 MNHEY, CDR2 SVGAGI. Trimming removed 0 bases from V and 5 bases from J, with 13 bases in between. In nucleotides, the CDR3 is TGTGCCAGCAGTTACTCGGTTTTGGGACCAACCGGGGAGCTGTTTTTT. Protein sequence: CASSYSVLGPTGELFF.

This clonotype was counted only a few times. The chain carries TRBV27 and TRBJ2-7, with TRBD2 as a possible D gene (6 bases). In germline, CDR1 is MNHEY, CDR2 SMNVEV (reference sequence). Deletions cut 5 bases from V and 2 bases from J, with 13 bases between. This CDR3 has 14 residues. The CDR3 coding sequence is TGTGCCAGCAGTCTTGTGGGGGGAGCCTACGAGCAGTACTTC. Translating gives CASSLVGGAYEQYF.

With respect to this clonotype: It may be a read error: a sequence one base away is much more abundant. This rearrangement joins TRBV6-1 to TRBJ1-6; D call uncertain. The length of the CDR3 is 15 residues. The germline V gene encodes CDR1 MNHNS and CDR2 SASEGT. The CDR3 loop is CASKTTRLGNSPPHF. CDR3 in DNA: TGTGCCAGCAAAACGACAAGGTTAGGCAATTCACCCCCCCACTTT.

This clonotype was seen many times. This sequence joins TRBV5-1 and TRBJ2-5; D perhaps matches TRBD2 (6 bases). V was shortened by 6 bases and J by 3 bases, with 15 bases between the two germline ends. The CDR3 has 14 amino acids. Per germline, CDR1 SGHRS and CDR2 YFSETQ. CDR3: CASMSGRTKETQYF. The CDR3 region has the DNA TGCGCCAGCATGTCAGGCAGGACTAAAGAGACCCAGTACTTC.